The present T cell receptor (beta chain) was sequenced within a study of Ad26.COV2.S vaccination and SARS-CoV-2 variants. The wider study: In the COV1001 trial, the donor was in the Ad26.COV2.S arm. Broader study findings: Substantial response breadth was reportedly seen for spike-specific CD8+ and CD4+ T cells after vaccination.

Remarks on this clone: Its antigen is not known.

This CDR3 has 13 amino acids. Trimming pared 2 bases from V and 6 bases from J, leaving 7 bases between. The germline V gene encodes CDR1 SGHNT and CDR2 YENEEA. Profiled with immunoSEQ multiplex PCR; TCRdb holds only in-frame clones, not every one. The sample consists of approximately 250,000 clones, around 85% of them appearing once. The treatment denotes: about 20 received Ad26.COV2.S at low or high dose, single or two shots; 5 received placebo; per-sample allocation not given. Samples analyzed were those drawn on day 63 after the first vaccine or placebo injection. The starting material was peripheral blood, obtained in a trial of Ad26.COV2.S vaccine versus placebo. This clonotype was sampled from a person aged 18-60 years who received the Ad26.COV2.S COVID-19 vaccine or a placebo. The V gene is TRBV11-3, the J gene TRBJ2-2, with D unresolved. The CDR3 nucleotides read TGTGCCAGCAGCTTATCGGCCTCCGGGGAGCTGTTTTTT. Translating gives CASSLSASGELFF.